Listed below are T cell receptor beta chains from one sample, sequenced in a study of blood T cell repertoires in COVID-19. The protocol was immunoSEQ multiplex PCR, while the TCRdb copy is restricted to in-frame clones and leaves out a portion. The sample contains some 260,000 clones, more than 70% of which appear only once. The sequencing input was peripheral blood. These receptors came from a woman aged 40 to 50 who had recovered from COVID-19. CDR3s include the opening cysteine and the closing phenylalanine or tryptophan. A D gene is named only where the DNA matches it firmly. Clone size is not always given. Where it is, it says once, few, many or a class for expanded clones.

d_gene	v_gene	j_gene	len	abundance	CDR3nt	CDR3aa
TRBD1	TRBV7-3	TRBJ1-6	14	.	TGTGCCAGCAGCTTAGGGGGCGACAGGGGACCCCTCCACTTT	CASSLGGDRGPLHF
TRBD2	TRBV18	TRBJ2-1	15	.	TGTGCCAGCTCACTCAACCTTCTAGCGGCCAATGAGCAGTTCTTC	CASSLNLLAANEQFF
.	TRBV6-5	TRBJ2-1	16	.	TGTGCCAGCAGTTACTTAACCGGGAGTCTACCAAATGAGCAGTTCTTC	CASSYLTGSLPNEQFF
TRBD1	TRBV9	TRBJ2-1	14	.	TGTGCCAGCAGCGTAGGGACAGGGATGGTGGAGCAGTTCTTC	CASSVGTGMVEQFF
TRBD2	TRBV24-1	TRBJ2-1	16	.	TGTGCCACCAGTGATCCCGGACTAGCGAGCGGGAATGAGCAGTTCTTC	CATSDPGLASGNEQFF
TRBD2	TRBV7-2	TRBJ2-2	17	.	TGTGCCAGCAGCTTAGGCTCTAGCGGGAGAGGGACCGGGGAGCTGTTTTTT	CASSLGSSGRGTGELFF
.	TRBV5-1	TRBJ2-5	14	.	TGCGCCAGCAGCTTGGAGGCAGGGCAAGAGACCCAGTACTTC	CASSLEAGQETQYF
.	TRBV6-5	TRBJ1-2	13	.	TGTGCCAGCAGTTACTCGAAGGGGTCTGGCTACACCTTC	CASSYSKGSGYTF
TRBD2	TRBV30	TRBJ2-3	12	.	TGTGCCTGCCCGGCGGGGGCAGATACGCAGTATTTT	CACPAGADTQYF
.	TRBV6-5	TRBJ1-4	15	once	TGTGCCAGCAGTTACTCCGGGGGGGCTAATGAAAAACTGTTTTTT	CASSYSGGANEKLFF
.	TRBV2	TRBJ1-5	14	.	TGTGCCAGCAGTGTCGAGAGCAGCAATCAGCCCCAGCATTTT	CASSVESSNQPQHF
TRBD2	TRBV7-2	TRBJ2-7	15	few	TGTGCCAGCAGCACTAGCGGGAGGAACTCCTACGAGCAGTACTTC	CASSTSGRNSYEQYF
.	TRBV12-3/TRBV12-4	TRBJ1-2	12	.	TGTGCCAGCAGTTTGGTGGCCTATGGCTACACCTTC	CASSLVAYGYTF
.	TRBV28	TRBJ1-2	12	.	TGTGCCAGCAGCCGGCCGGGGTATGGCTACACCTTC	CASSRPGYGYTF
.	TRBV29-1	TRBJ2-2	13	.	TGCAGCGTTGCCTCGACTGGCACCGGGGAGCTGTTTTTT	CSVASTGTGELFF
TRBD2	TRBV20-1	TRBJ2-1	14	few	TGCAGTGCTAGTTCGGGCGGGAGGGTCAATGAGCAGTTCTTC	CSASSGGRVNEQFF
TRBD2	TRBV30	TRBJ2-6	17	.	TGTGCCTGGAGCCCCCTGGGCGGGGGGTCTGGGGCCAACGTCCTGACTTTC	CAWSPLGGGSGANVLTF
.	TRBV5-5	TRBJ1-2	12	.	TGTGCCAGCAGCTTGGGGCGGGAAGGCTACACCTTC	CASSLGREGYTF
TRBD2	TRBV30	TRBJ2-5	14	.	TGTGCCCCCCCGGCTAGCGGGGCCCCGGGGACCCAGTACTTC	CAPPASGAPGTQYF
.	TRBV3-1/TRBV3-2	TRBJ1-3	17	.	TGTGCCAGCAGCCAAGATCTGGGCAGGGCGGCCGGAAACACCATATATTTT	CASSQDLGRAAGNTIYF
TRBD1	TRBV9	TRBJ2-7	16	.	TGTGCCAGCAGCGTAGGCAAAGGGGGCACCCCTACGAAGCAGTACTTC	CASSVGKGGTPTKQYF
.	TRBV13	TRBJ1-1	16	once	TGTGCCAGCAGCTTAGGGGGCCCACAGCTGAACACTGAAGCTTTCTTT	CASSLGGPQLNTEAFF
TRBD1	TRBV6-2/TRBV6-3	TRBJ1-1	15	.	TGTGCCAGCAGCCTCAGGGGGCTGGGGAACACTGAAGCTTTCTTT	CASSLRGLGNTEAFF
TRBD1	TRBV3-1/TRBV3-2	TRBJ1-2	15	.	TGTGCCAGCAGCCAAGATCCGGGGACAGTAGGTGGCTACACCTTC	CASSQDPGTVGGYTF
.	TRBV7-3	TRBJ2-7	12	.	TGTGCCAGCAGCCCCCCCACCTACGAGCAGTACTTC	CASSPPTYEQYF
TRBD1	TRBV24-1	TRBJ2-4	16	.	TGTGCCACCAGTGAGTCGGGACAGGAGAGTCGAAACATTCAGTACTTC	CATSESGQESRNIQYF
.	TRBV28	TRBJ2-5	12	.	TGTGCCAGCAGCCCCCCCGGGGAGACCCAGTACTTC	CASSPPGETQYF
TRBD1	TRBV7-2	TRBJ2-3	13	.	TGTGCCAGCAGCAGACAACAGGGGGATACGCAGTATTTT	CASSRQQGDTQYF
.	TRBV12-3/TRBV12-4	TRBJ1-1	11	.	TGTGCCAGCAGCCAGAACACTGAAGCTTTCTTT	CASSQNTEAFF
TRBD1	TRBV6-5	TRBJ2-3	14	.	TGTGCCAGCAGTAACCCGGGACAGACAAATACGCAGTATTTT	CASSNPGQTNTQYF
.	TRBV4-1	TRBJ2-7	15	.	TGCGCCAGCAGCCCTCGGACAGCAACAACCTACGAGCAGTACTTC	CASSPRTATTYEQYF
.	TRBV29-1	TRBJ1-1	13	.	TGCAGCGTTGAAGGGACAGCGAACACTGAAGCTTTCTTT	CSVEGTANTEAFF
.	TRBV9	TRBJ1-2	14	.	TGTGCCAGCAGCGTAGTTCCAGGGATGAATGGCTACACCTTC	CASSVVPGMNGYTF
.	TRBV10-1	TRBJ1-4	15	.	TGCGCCAGCAGTGAGTTGGCACACGCTAATGAAAAACTGTTTTTT	CASSELAHANEKLFF
TRBD2	TRBV4-1	TRBJ2-1	15	once	TGCGCCAGCAGCCAGGGACTAGCCACCTACAATGAGCAGTTCTTC	CASSQGLATYNEQFF
.	TRBV5-4	TRBJ1-3	14	once	TGTGCCAGCAGGAGGGGGACGTCTGGAAACACCATATATTTT	CASRRGTSGNTIYF
TRBD2	TRBV19	TRBJ2-7	15	.	TGTGCCAGTAGTATGGTCGGCGGGAGCCCCTACGAGCAGTACTTC	CASSMVGGSPYEQYF
.	TRBV7-2	TRBJ1-6	14	few	TGTGCCAGCAGCTTAGGTCCGTATAATTCACCCCTCCACTTT	CASSLGPYNSPLHF
TRBD1	TRBV7-2	TRBJ2-1	15	.	TGTGCCAGCAGCTCCCCCGGGACAGGGTGGAATGAGCAGTTCTTC	CASSSPGTGWNEQFF
.	TRBV9	TRBJ2-1	15	.	TGTGCCAGCAGCGTAGCCGGGACTGACTACAATGAGCAGTTCTTC	CASSVAGTDYNEQFF
TRBD2	TRBV27	TRBJ2-3	14	.	TGTGCCGCAGCCCTAGCGGGCGGGGCAGATACGCAGTATTTT	CAAALAGGADTQYF
TRBD2	TRBV7-9	TRBJ2-1	13	once	TGTGCCAGCAGCGGGACTAGCGGGAGGGAGCAGTTCTTC	CASSGTSGREQFF
TRBD2	TRBV10-3	TRBJ2-7	17	.	TGTGCCATCAGTGAGCCTTCCCGGGGGGTCCGGGCCTACGAGCAGTACTTC	CAISEPSRGVRAYEQYF
.	TRBV7-2	TRBJ1-2	15	.	TGTGCCAGCAGCCCCCGGGGGGGTGTGAACTATGGCTACACCTTC	CASSPRGGVNYGYTF
TRBD1	TRBV5-1	TRBJ2-1	15	.	TGCGCCAGCAGAGAAACAGGGGGAAGAAGCAATGAGCAGTTCTTC	CASRETGGRSNEQFF
TRBD1	TRBV18	TRBJ1-6	17	.	TGTGCCAGCTCACCACGGTGGCAGGGGGCGCGGGATTCACCCCTCCACTTT	CASSPRWQGARDSPLHF